This T cell receptor (beta chain) was profiled in a study of T cell repertoires in cytomegalovirus infection. Study summary: In the study, CMV epitopes included recently identified HLA-C-restricted and well-studied HLA-B-restricted ones. Study outcomes and limitations: It was HLA-C-restricted CMV-specific TCR beta clonotypes that dominated the response ex vivo.

The CDR3 is made up of 11 amino acids. With 6 bases removed from V and 8 bases from J, the gap between germline ends came to 7 bases. CDR1 MNHEY and CDR2 SVGAGI come from the germline V gene. Via MiXCR, TCRdb re-called the reads, giving one row per CDR3 protein. The repertoire holds 640,000 or so distinct CDR3 sequences, with about 33% as singletons. Notes on this clonotype: What it binds is unknown.

The clonotype comes from a human donor in good health (CMV status not recorded). Some clones in this sample may be carry-over from other donors' samples. The rearrangement joins TRBV6-5 to TRBJ2-2, with D hard to call. The sequenced sample was cultured PBMCs, obtained from culture after CMV antigen stimulation. The CDR3 DNA is TGTGCCAGCAGGGGTAATGGGGAGCTGTTTTTT. This codes for CASRGNGELFF.